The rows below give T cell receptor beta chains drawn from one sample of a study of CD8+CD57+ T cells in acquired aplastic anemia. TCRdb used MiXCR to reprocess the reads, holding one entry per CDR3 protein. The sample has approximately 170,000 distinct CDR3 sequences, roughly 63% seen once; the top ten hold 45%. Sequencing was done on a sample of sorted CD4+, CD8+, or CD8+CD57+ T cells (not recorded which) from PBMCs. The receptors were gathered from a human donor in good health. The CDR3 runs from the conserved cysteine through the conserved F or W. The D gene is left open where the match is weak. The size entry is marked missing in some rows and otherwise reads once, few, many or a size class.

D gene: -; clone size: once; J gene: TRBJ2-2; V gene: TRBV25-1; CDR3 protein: CASSVGGIDTGELFF; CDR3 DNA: TGTGCCAGCAGTGTAGGGGGTATCGACACCGGGGAGCTGTTTTTT
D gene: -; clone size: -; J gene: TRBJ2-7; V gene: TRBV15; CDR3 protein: CATSRVSEQYF; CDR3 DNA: TGTGCCACCAGCAGAGTTAGCGAGCAGTACTTC
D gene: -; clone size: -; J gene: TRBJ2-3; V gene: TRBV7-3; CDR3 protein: CASSSPGRSDTQYF; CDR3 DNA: TGTGCCAGCAGCTCCCCGGGGAGGTCGGATACGCAGTATTTT
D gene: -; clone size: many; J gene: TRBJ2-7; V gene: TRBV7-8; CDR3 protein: CASSLAGGPSYEQYF; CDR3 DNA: TGTGCCAGCAGCTTAGCGGGGGGACCGAGCTACGAGCAGTACTTC
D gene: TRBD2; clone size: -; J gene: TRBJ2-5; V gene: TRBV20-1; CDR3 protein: CSASAGDETQYF; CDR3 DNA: TGCAGTGCTTCAGCGGGAGACGAGACCCAGTACTTC
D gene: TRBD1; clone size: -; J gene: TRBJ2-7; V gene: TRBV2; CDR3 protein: CASSERDRPREQYF; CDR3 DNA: TGTGCCAGCAGTGAACGGGACAGGCCTAGGGAGCAGTACTTC
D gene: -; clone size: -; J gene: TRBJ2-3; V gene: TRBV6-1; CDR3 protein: CACSQESRTDTQYF; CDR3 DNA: TGTGCCTGCTCGCAGGAGTCACGCACAGATACGCAGTATTTT
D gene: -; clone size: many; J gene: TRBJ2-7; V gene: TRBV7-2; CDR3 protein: CASSWNFQGNYEQYF; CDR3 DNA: TGTGCCAGCAGCTGGAATTTCCAGGGTAACTACGAGCAGTACTTC
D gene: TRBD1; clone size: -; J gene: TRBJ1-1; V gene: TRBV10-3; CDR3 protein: CASSGQGKKFDTEAFF; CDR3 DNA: TGTGCCAGCAGTGGACAGGGGAAGAAGTTCGACACTGAAGCTTTCTTT
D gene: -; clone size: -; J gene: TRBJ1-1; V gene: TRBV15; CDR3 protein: CATSWGESRIFF; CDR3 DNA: TGTGCCACCAGCTGGGGGGAGAGCCGAATCTTCTTT
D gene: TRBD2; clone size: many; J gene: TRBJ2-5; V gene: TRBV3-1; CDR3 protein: CASSLGTSGGETQYF; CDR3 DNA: TGTGCCAGCAGCCTGGGGACTAGCGGAGGAGAGACCCAGTACTTC
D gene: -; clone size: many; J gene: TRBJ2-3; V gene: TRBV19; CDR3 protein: CASSSLTTTDTQYF; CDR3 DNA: TGTGCCAGTAGTTCGTTGACAACCACAGATACGCAGTATTTT
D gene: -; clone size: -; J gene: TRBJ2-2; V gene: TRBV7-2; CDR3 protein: CASSLSPSWGRYTGELFF; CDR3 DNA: TGTGCCAGCAGCTTAAGCCCCAGTTGGGGTCGGTATACCGGGGAGCTGTTTTTT